Given below is one TCR beta chain in context. Its antigen is unidentified. This table comes from immunoSEQ multiplex PCR, and its TCRdb copy is limited to in-frame clones, with some not included. Here the sample spans about 20,000 clones, 87% being singletons. Excluded: major illness, comorbidity, regular medication, drug use, over 100 g alcohol weekly. Each donor gave approximately 30 ml of EDTA blood. This entry comes from a study of untreated major depressive disorder. Study-wide findings and caveats: Findings may not generalize because the study sample was small. Depressed patients' CD4+ T cells carried increased TRBV05-01 (Vbeta 5.1) usage versus control CD4+ T cells.

Germline V CDR1 and CDR2: MNHEY, SVGAGI. This CDR3 is built from 13 residues. Trimming pared 5 bases from V and 7 bases from J, leaving 15 bases between. The chain links TRBV6-5 to TRBJ2-7; D uncertain. This sequence was found in a woman in her twenties or thirties in good health. Sequencing was carried out using CD4+ T cells from PBMCs. The CDR3 nucleotides read TGTGCCAGCAGTCCTCGCGACCCCCCGGAGCAGTACTTC. It specifies CASSPRDPPEQYF.